Shown below are 24 T cell receptor beta chains from a single sample sequenced in a study of radiotherapy plus CTLA-4 blockade in lung cancer. Some clones are missing from TCRdb's copy, which holds only in-frame ones; the method was immunoSEQ multiplex PCR. The data hold about 85,000 clones, with 70% to 90% observed a single time. The sample here was peripheral blood, taken from a patient treated with radiotherapy plus ipilimumab. Receptors originate from a human donor with non-small cell lung cancer who had a partial response to radiotherapy plus ipilimumab.

V and J are TRBV18 and TRBJ1-5; D possibly corresponds to TRBD1 (5 bases). Germline CDR1 is KGHSH and CDR2 is LQKENI. The CDR3 has 14 amino acids. Trimming cost V 3 bases and J 1 base, with 7 bases left between them. In DNA, the CDR3 is TGTGCCAGCTCACCTCAGGGCAGCAATCAGCCCCAGCATTTT. This sequence encodes CASSPQGSNQPQHF.

CDR3: CASSLLGLAGDNEQFF. The CDR3 DNA is TGTGCCAGCAGCTTACTGGGGCTAGCGGGAGACAATGAGCAGTTCTTC. The chain employs TRBV7-6 and TRBJ2-1; 10 positions match TRBD2. The CDR3 runs to 16 residues. V was clipped by 2 bases and J by 5 bases; unmatched bases: 6. In germline, CDR1 is SGHVS, CDR2 FNYEAQ.

This chain joins TRBV29-1 and TRBJ1-1; 8 bases line up with TRBD1. CDR3 size: 16 residues. Germline loops: CDR1 SQVTM, CDR2 ANQGSEA. After removal of 4 bases from V and 5 bases from J, the junction contained 15 bases not matched to a gene. The CDR3 nucleotides read TGCAGCGTTGTTGCTTGGGGCAGGGGGCATGGAACTGAAGCTTTCTTT. This translates into CSVVAWGRGHGTEAFF.

The chain employs TRBV6-5 and TRBJ2-2; 7 positions match TRBD1. Germline V lookup: CDR1 MNHEY, CDR2 SVGAGI. CDR3 size: 15 residues. The ends lost 6 bases at V and 3 bases at J; junction bases unmatched: 7. CDR3 region: CASRSSGQYTGELFF. The CDR3 DNA reads as TGTGCCAGCAGATCCTCGGGACAGTACACCGGGGAGCTGTTTTTT.

The chain joins TRBV4-1 to TRBJ2-3; tentative D call: TRBD1 (6 bases). The CDR3 sequence is 16 residues long. CDR1 is MGHRA and CDR2 is YSYEKL in the germline V gene. Trimming shortened V by 1 base and J by 6 bases, and 17 bases separated the two germline ends. The CDR3 reads CASSQVFGQYQDTQYF. The CDR3 DNA reads TGCGCCAGCAGCCAAGTGTTCGGACAGTATCAGGATACGCAGTATTTT.

The chain is built from TRBV10-3 and TRBJ1-1; D gene unclear. The V and J ends lost 7 bases and 9 bases respectively, with 9 bases between them. The CDR3 contains 10 residues. Germline values: CDR1 ENHRY, CDR2 SYGVKD. CDR3 in amino acids: CAIIDVKAFF. The DNA for the CDR3 is TGTGCCATCATAGATGTGAAAGCTTTCTTT.

The chain uses TRBV5-1 and TRBJ2-3; D is perhaps TRBD1 (6 bases). The germline V gene encodes CDR1 SGHRS and CDR2 YFSETQ. The CDR3 is 16 residues long. Trimming left V 5 bases short and J 2 bases short, with 18 bases between. The CDR3 region is CASRETGTRYTDTQYF. Written as DNA, the CDR3 is TGCGCCAGCAGGGAAACCGGGACACGCTACACAGATACGCAGTATTTT.

The chain is built from TRBV5-6 and TRBJ1-2, with D possibly TRBD1 on 6 matching bases. CDR3 length: 14 residues. Trimming pared 4 bases from V and 4 bases from J, leaving 14 bases between. Looked up from germline, CDR1 is SGHDT and CDR2 is YYEEEE. CDR3 nucleotide sequence: TGTGCCAGCAGCCCGACAGGAGCCGTCTATGGCTACACCTTC. Amino acids: CASSPTGAVYGYTF.

The V gene is TRBV6-1, the J gene TRBJ2-3; 10 bases are a match to TRBD2. From germline, CDR1 is MNHNS and CDR2 SASEGT. The junction had 8 bases not matched to a gene; V was cut back by 7 bases and J by 4 bases. CDR3 length: 15 amino acids. This CDR3 reads CASKRAGGRSDTQYF. DNA for the CDR3: TGTGCCAGCAAACGAGCGGGAGGGAGATCAGATACGCAGTATTTT.

The chain couples TRBV19 to TRBJ2-1, with 12 bases identical to TRBD2. The CDR3 sequence is 17 residues long. Germline V lookup: CDR1 LNHDA, CDR2 SQIVND (reference sequence). V dropped 5 bases and J dropped 1; count of bases not matched to a gene: 6. The CDR3 here is CASSFRLAGVSYNEQFF. CDR3 nucleotides: TGTGCCAGTAGTTTCCGACTAGCGGGAGTGTCCTACAATGAGCAGTTCTTC.

The chain recombines TRBV5-6 with TRBJ1-2; maybe TRBD1 (6 bases). The CDR3 extends over 14 amino acids. Looked up from germline, CDR1 is SGHDT and CDR2 is YYEEEE. V was trimmed by 4 bases and J by 1 base, leaving 11 bases between them. CDR3 region: CASSPIQGNYGYTF. Here the CDR3 DNA reads TGTGCCAGCAGCCCTATACAGGGTAACTATGGCTACACCTTC. The full variable domain, completed using reference TRBV5-6 and TRBJ1-2, is DAGVTQSPTHLIKTRGQQVTLRCSPKSGHDTVSWYQQALGQGPQFIFQYYEEEERQRGNFPDRFSGHQFPNYSSELNVNALLLGDSALYLCASSPIQGNYGYTFGSGTRLTVV.

This clone was counted once. The chain has TRBV19 and TRBJ2-1, with D perhaps TRBD1 (5 bases). Trimming took off 1 base at V and 0 bases at J, with 7 bases between the two ends. Germline CDR1 and CDR2: LNHDA and SQIVND (reference sequence). This CDR3 region has 15 residues. In DNA form, the CDR3 reads TGTGCCAGTAGTATAGGGACAAACTCCTACAATGAGCAGTTCTTC. This encodes CASSIGTNSYNEQFF.

The rearrangement links TRBV6-1 to TRBJ2-5; 9 positions agree with TRBD1. This CDR3 has 13 residues. The J segment lost 5 bases and the V segment lost 6 bases, leaving 4 bases of the junction unmatched. The germline gives CDR1 MNHNS, CDR2 SASEGT. CDR3 in amino acids: CASRDRGIETQYF. CDR3 coding DNA: TGTGCCAGCAGGGACAGGGGTATTGAGACCCAGTACTTC.

V and J are TRBV7-2 and TRBJ2-5; 7 nucleotides match TRBD2. The CDR3 has 12 residues. CDR1 SGHTA and CDR2 FQGNSA come from the germline V gene. V shed 3 bases and J 6 bases; nucleotides not matched to a gene: 1. DNA for the CDR3: TGTGCCAGCAGCTTGGGGGGGAAGACCCAGTACTTC. Protein: CASSLGGKTQYF. The whole variable domain, filled in from reference TRBV7-2 and TRBJ2-5, reads GAGVSQSPSNKVTEKGKDVELRCDPISGHTALYWYRQSLGQGLEFLIYFQGNSAPDKSGLPSDRFSAERTGGSVSTLTIQRTQQEDSAVYLCASSLGGKTQYFGPGTRLLVL.

The V call is TRBV11-2, the J call TRBJ1-6; 10 bases are shared with TRBD1. This CDR3 contains 17 residues. CDR1 and CDR2 (germline): SGHAT, FQNNGV. With V trimmed by 5 bases and J by 6 bases, 10 bases remained unmatched. CDR3 loop: CASSPRATGGPNSPLHF. The CDR3 nucleotides are TGTGCCAGCAGCCCAAGAGCGACAGGGGGCCCTAATTCACCCCTCCACTTT.

The chain combines TRBV5-8 with TRBJ2-1, with D hard to call. This CDR3 region has 15 residues. Trimming cost V 0 bases and J 14 bases, with 21 bases left between them. Germline CDR1 SGHTS, CDR2 YDEGEE. In nucleotides, the CDR3 is TGTGCCAGCAGCTTGGAGCTGGCAGCGATTCCTTGGGAGTTCTTC. It is translated as CASSLELAAIPWEFF.

The genes are TRBV7-9 and TRBJ2-3, with D perhaps TRBD2 (5 bases). This CDR3 spans 13 amino acids. CDR1 is SEHNR and CDR2 is FQNEAQ in the germline V gene (reference sequence). The V gene lost 2 bases and the J gene lost 6 bases, with 9 bases spanning the gap. The CDR3 spells CASSLSLADTQYF. CDR3 nucleotides: TGTGCCAGCAGCTTATCGCTAGCTGATACGCAGTATTTT.

CDR3 nucleotide sequence: TGCGCCAGCAGCCAAGTGAAAACAGTCTACAATGAGCAGTTCTTC. It translates to CASSQVKTVYNEQFF. The rearrangement uses TRBV4-1 and TRBJ2-1, with D unresolved. CDR1 MGHRA and CDR2 YSYEKL come from the germline V gene. The CDR3 sequence is 15 residues long. V dropped 1 base and J dropped 3 bases, with 10 bases sitting between them.

The V gene is TRBV5-1, the J gene TRBJ2-3; TRBD2 agrees at 13 bases. The junction had 5 bases not matched to a gene; V was cut back by 4 bases and J by 6 bases. The CDR3 sequence is 15 residues long. Germline assignment: CDR1 SGHRS and CDR2 YFSETQ. Here the CDR3 reads CASSPSGLAGDTQYF. In nucleotides, the CDR3 is TGCGCCAGCAGCCCCTCGGGACTAGCGGGGGATACGCAGTATTTT. Looking up the rest from reference TRBV5-1 and TRBJ2-3 gives the full variable domain: KAGVTQTPRYLIKTRGQQVTLSCSPISGHRSVSWYQQTPGQGLQFLFEYFSETQRNKGNFPGRFSGRQFSNSRSEMNVSTLELGDSALYLCASSPSGLAGDTQYFGPGTRLTVL.

The CDR3 sequence is CAWTWGAGGYTF. CDR3 DNA: TGTGCCTGGACTTGGGGAGCCGGGGGCTACACCTTC. The chain combines TRBV30 with TRBJ1-2; D is ambiguous. Trimming took off 4 bases at V and 8 bases at J, with 14 bases between the two ends. This CDR3 has 12 residues. Germline CDR1 and CDR2: GTSNPN and SVGIG (reference sequence).

The rearrangement joins TRBV6-1 to TRBJ1-3; 9 bases are a match to TRBD1. CDR1 MNHNS and CDR2 SASEGT come from the germline V gene. The CDR3 spans 14 residues. The junction had 1 base not matched to a gene; V was cut back by 3 bases and J by 4 bases. This CDR3 is CASSETGGGNTIYF. CDR3 sequence (DNA): TGTGCCAGCAGTGAGACAGGGGGAGGAAACACCATATATTTT.

The chain has TRBV15 and TRBJ1-1; no clear D. V lost 5 bases, J lost 0 bases, and 10 bases lay in between. CDR1 LNHNV and CDR2 YYDKDF come from the germline V gene (reference sequence). The CDR3 sequence is 14 residues long. The chain's CDR3 is CATSRGSLNTEAFF. The CDR3 coding sequence is TGTGCCACCAGCCGCGGGTCCCTGAACACTGAAGCTTTCTTT.

The chain links TRBV28 to TRBJ1-2; D is possibly TRBD1 (6 bases). Trimming left V 5 bases short and J 6 bases short, with 16 bases between. The CDR3 contains 14 residues. Looked up from germline, CDR1 is MDHEN and CDR2 is SYDVKM. Written as DNA, the CDR3 is TGTGCCAGCAGTACATCGGGCAGGGGCGATGGCTACACCTTC. Translated: CASSTSGRGDGYTF.

The V and J genes are TRBV15 and TRBJ1-2; 9 bases map to TRBD1. Germline CDR1 LNHNV, CDR2 YYDKDF (reference sequence). CDR3 length equals 16 residues. The V gene end was trimmed by 0 bases and the J gene end by 5 bases; junction bases not matched to a gene: 7. In DNA, the CDR3 is TGTGCCACCAGCAGAGACGGAACAGGGGGCCGGTATGGCTACACCTTC. Its translation: CATSRDGTGGRYGYTF.